This T cell receptor (beta chain) was obtained from a study of neurological immune-mediated disorders. TCRdb passed the 5' RACE reads through MiXCR, listing each CDR3 protein once. The sample has more than 60,000 distinct CDR3 sequences, 3.5% to 4.5% seen once. Trimming removed 1 base at V and 0 bases at J, with 7 bases between. Germline V gene sequence: CDR1 DFQATT, CDR2 SNEGSKA (reference sequence). The CDR3 totals 15 residues. There are many counts of this clonotype. The receptor was derived from a woman aged 50 to 60 with multiple sclerosis. Sequenced: PBMCs. This chain connects TRBV20-1 to TRBJ2-6; no reliable D call. This chain's CDR3 is CSARGTGSGANVLTF. The CDR3 DNA reads TGCAGTGCTAGAGGCACGGGCTCTGGGGCCAACGTCCTGACTTTC.